This paragraph covers one T cell receptor beta chain sequence. The source of the sample is a study of blood T cell repertoires in COVID-19. The CDR3 has 18 residues. In the source study's methods: Quantification of nucleated cells was approximated via reference gene primer amplification. TCRdb's copy holds only in-frame clones and misses some; the assay was immunoSEQ multiplex PCR. V and J calls and clone size come straight from that table; D and trimming were deduced from the DNA. The table has some 160,000 clones, roughly nine tenths seen once; the top ten hold just over 3%. This chain joins TRBV21-1 and TRBJ2-2; TRBD2, the table's D call, lacks a check against the DNA. TRBV21-1 is recorded as a pseudogene. Sequenced sample: peripheral blood. This receptor was identified in a woman aged 60-70 years with active COVID-19. CDR3: CASSKLYGGGHNTGELFF. In nucleotides, the CDR3 is TGTGCCAGCAGCAAATTATACGGTGGAGGGCATAACACCGGGGAGCTGTTTTTT.